This TCR beta chain was profiled in a study of cytomegalovirus exposure and HLA in healthy donors. Study findings and constraints: In a later analysis, productive TCRs from donors in an Asian-associated ancestry cluster reportedly carried fewer N-insertions than the cohort mean. TCR beta V- and J-gene trimming was later associated with a missense DCLRE1C variant. CMV serostatus alone was available as immune exposure information. Data from an earlier analysis indicated that most TCR beta V segments were productive either about 87% or about 30% of the time.

Germline V gene lookup returns CDR1 MRHNA and CDR2 SNTAGT. V gave up 0 bases and J gave up 9 bases; unmatched junction bases: 5. This CDR3 contains 14 residues. With respect to this clone: Its antigen is not known.

Use of 60 Vbeta and 13 Jbeta primers characterized the PCR. The repertoire was sequenced with immunoSEQ multiplex PCR; TCRdb's copy has only in-frame clones and lacks some. The sample table sets out some 200,000 clones. The TCR originated in a girl aged 2 to 10 in good health and CMV-seropositive. The sample comprised PBMCs. V gene TRBV6-4 combines with J gene TRBJ2-1, with TRBD2 identical over 7 bases. As DNA, the CDR3 is TGTGCCAGCAGTGACTCGACTAGCTGGGGTGAGCAGTTCTTC. Translation gives CASSDSTSWGEQFF.